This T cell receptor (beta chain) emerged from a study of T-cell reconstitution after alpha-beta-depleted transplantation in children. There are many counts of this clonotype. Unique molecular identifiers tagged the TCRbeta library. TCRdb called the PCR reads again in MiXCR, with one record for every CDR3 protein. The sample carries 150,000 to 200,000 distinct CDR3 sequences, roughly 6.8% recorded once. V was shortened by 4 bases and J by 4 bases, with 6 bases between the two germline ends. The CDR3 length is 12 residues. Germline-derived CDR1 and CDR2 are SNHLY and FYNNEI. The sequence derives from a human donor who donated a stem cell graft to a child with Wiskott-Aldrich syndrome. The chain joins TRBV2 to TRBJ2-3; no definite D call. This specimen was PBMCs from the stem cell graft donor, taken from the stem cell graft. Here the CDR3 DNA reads TGTGCCAGCAGTGTCGCGGCAGATACGCAGTATTTT. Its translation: CASSVAADTQYF.